This T cell receptor (beta chain) was documented in a study of T cells in Graves' hyperthyroidism and ophthalmopathy. Study results and limitations: The blood repertoire included most of the expanded thyroid clonotypes above 0.001.

The V and J ends lost 0 bases and 7 bases respectively, with 19 bases between them. Germline CDR1 DFQATT, CDR2 SNEGSKA (reference sequence). The CDR3 spans 15 residues. Lactation, pregnancy, other autoimmune disease or uncontrolled infection led to exclusion of patients. The PBMCs studied were ones that came from about 9.9 ml fresh peripheral blood. This clonotype came up a few times. Its antigen is unidentified. RNA transcripts gave rise to amplified TCR beta CDR3 regions. HTBI primers were employed in a first-round RT-PCR of the TCR CDR3. TCRdb reprocessed the multiplex PCR reads with MiXCR, giving one entry per CDR3 protein. Of about 460,000 distinct CDR3 sequences in the sample, about 20% were seen once.

Sequencing input: blood. The receptor's source is a woman in her 70s with Graves' ophthalmopathy. The chain carries TRBV20-1 and TRBJ2-7, with a possible D match to TRBD1 (7 bases). CDR3 sequence reads: CSAREPGGLSNEQYF. The CDR3 nucleotides are TGCAGTGCTAGAGAGCCAGGGGGGTTGTCGAATGAGCAGTACTTC.